The present T cell receptor (beta chain) was sequenced within a study of cytomegalovirus exposure and HLA in healthy donors. A multiplex PCR was run with 60 Vbeta primers and 13 Jbeta primers. The protocol was immunoSEQ multiplex PCR, while the TCRdb copy is restricted to in-frame clones and leaves out a portion. The data hold 100,000 or so clones, with around 80% observed a single time. CDR1 and CDR2 from the germline V gene are KGHSH and LQKENI. J was trimmed by 1 base and V by 1 base; bases with no gene match: 8. CDR3 length: 17 residues. The chain joins TRBV18 to TRBJ2-5; TRBD1 matches at 8 bases. The TCR originated in a woman in her forties or fifties in good health and CMV-seropositive. The sample comprised PBMCs. CDR3 sequence: CASSPLFRDRGQETQYF. DNA of the CDR3: TGTGCCAGCTCACCACTTTTCCGAGACAGGGGCCAAGAGACCCAGTACTTC.